This T cell receptor (beta chain) came from a study of identical twins. Study outcomes and limitations: Sequences that were out-of-frame, alpha and twin-shared displayed an excess of low generation probability.

The authors used template switching to add a universal primer site and gave cDNA unique molecular identifiers. TCRdb recomputed calls from the 5' RACE reads with MiXCR, one row per CDR3 protein. The repertoire holds 600,000 to 850,000 distinct CDR3 sequences, with about 18% as singletons. Germline V gene sequence: CDR1 MRHNA, CDR2 SNTAGT. Trimming removed 2 bases at V and 4 bases at J, with 8 bases between. The CDR3 totals 13 residues. Turning to this clonotype: The antigen is unknown.

The sample was also linked to a second study, of T cells expressing NK-cell markers. This second study says: Sequencing of TCR beta repertoires drew on sorted CD3+CD56+NKG2C+, CD3+CD56+NKG2C- and CD3+CD56-NKG2C+ T cells. A handful of donors likewise had their CD3+CD56-NKG2C+ fraction led by these clonotypes.

Material: PBMCs. The TCR comes from a woman between 18 and 29 years old in good health. The chain combines TRBV6-4 with TRBJ1-1; possible D gene TRBD1, 5 bases. DNA for the CDR3: TGTGCCAGCAGTGACGGGGACGGCACTGAAGCTTTCTTT. Protein: CASSDGDGTEAFF.